This entry is about one TCR beta chain. Its antigen remains unidentified. Use of 60 Vbeta and 13 Jbeta primers characterized the PCR. Produced via immunoSEQ multiplex PCR; TCRdb's table is partial and in-frame only. The sample shows some 30,000 clones, and under 4.5% sits with its ten largest clones. These data are taken from a study of cytomegalovirus exposure and HLA in healthy donors. Whole-study results and caveats: Analysis was carried out at a later point, and it linked a missense DCLRE1C variant to TCR beta V- and J-gene trimming. Earlier analysis found most TCR beta V segments productive about 90% or about 30% of the time.

Unmatched junction bases numbered 4, after V lost 2 bases and J lost 5 bases. The CDR3 runs to 15 residues. Per germline, CDR1 MDHEN and CDR2 SYDVKM. This TCR came from a man between 40 and 49 years old in good health and CMV-seronegative. The sequenced material came from PBMCs. The rearrangement links TRBV28 to TRBJ2-3, with TRBD2 matching 10 bases. CDR3 amino acids: CASSLQSSGRDTQYF. CDR3 sequence (DNA): TGTGCCAGCAGTTTACAATCTAGCGGGAGAGATACGCAGTATTTT.